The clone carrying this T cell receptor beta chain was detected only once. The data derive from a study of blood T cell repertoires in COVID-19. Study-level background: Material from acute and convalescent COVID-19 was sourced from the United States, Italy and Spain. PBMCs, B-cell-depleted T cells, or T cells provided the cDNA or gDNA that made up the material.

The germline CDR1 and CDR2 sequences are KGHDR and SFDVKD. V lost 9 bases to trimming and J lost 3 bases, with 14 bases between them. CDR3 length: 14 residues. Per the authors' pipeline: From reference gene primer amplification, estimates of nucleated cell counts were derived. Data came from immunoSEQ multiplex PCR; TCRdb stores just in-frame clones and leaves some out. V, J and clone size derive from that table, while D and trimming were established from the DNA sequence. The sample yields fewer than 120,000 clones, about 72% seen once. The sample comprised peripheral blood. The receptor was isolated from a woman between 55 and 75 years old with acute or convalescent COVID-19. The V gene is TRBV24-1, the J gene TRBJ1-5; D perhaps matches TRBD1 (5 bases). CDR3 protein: CATGGPGVNQPQHF. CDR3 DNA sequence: TGTGCCACCGGGGGACCGGGAGTCAATCAGCCCCAGCATTTT.